A selection of T cell receptor beta chains follows, all from one sample in a study of a mutant IDH1 vaccine in newly diagnosed glioma. The method was immunoSEQ multiplex PCR; TCRdb's version includes in-frame clones alone and lacks a portion of them. This table has tens of thousands of clones, roughly 78% appearing once. Here the sequenced sample was PBMCs, taken from a glioma patient treated with radiotherapy, temozolomide or both. The receptors were sampled from a man aged 35 to 55 with glioma. Some clones in this sample may be carry-over from other donors' samples. CDR3s include the opening cysteine and the closing phenylalanine or tryptophan. A D gene is named only where the DNA matches it firmly. Some rows have no size entry. The others give once, few or many, or a class for an expanded clone.

d_gene	v_gene	j_gene	abundance	CDR3aa	CDR3nt
TRBD1	TRBV9	TRBJ1-1	.	CASSATGLNTEAFF	TGTGCCAGCAGCGCGACAGGGCTGAACACTGAAGCTTTCTTT
.	TRBV7-2	TRBJ2-2	.	CASSPDAGNTGELFF	TGTGCCAGCAGCCCAGACGCAGGAAACACCGGGGAGCTGTTTTTT
.	TRBV19	TRBJ2-3	.	CASSIRASTQYF	TGTGCCAGTAGTATACGGGCGTCTACGCAGTATTTT
TRBD2	TRBV5-1	TRBJ2-2	.	CASSASAGVHTGELFF	TGCGCCAGCAGCGCTTCAGCGGGGGTCCACACCGGGGAGCTGTTTTTT
TRBD1	TRBV30	TRBJ1-2	.	CACSRGANYGYTF	TGTGCCTGCTCCAGGGGGGCGAACTATGGCTACACCTTC
.	TRBV25-1	TRBJ1-6	few	CASSEGNSPLHF	TGTGCCAGCAGTGAAGGAAATTCACCCCTCCACTTT
TRBD1	TRBV4-2	TRBJ2-2	.	CASSQRIGTGVNTGELFF	TGTGCCAGCAGCCAAAGGATAGGGACAGGGGTCAACACCGGGGAGCTGTTTTTT
TRBD2	TRBV7-9	TRBJ2-1	once	CASSFGLAGTMWNNEQFF	TGTGCCAGCAGCTTCGGACTAGCGGGGACTATGTGGAACAATGAGCAGTTCTTC
.	TRBV30	TRBJ1-2	.	CAWSLRHRNYGDTF	TGTGCCTGGAGTTTAAGGCACCGAAACTATGGCGACACCTTC
.	TRBV7-2	TRBJ1-1	.	CASRLLRNTEAFF	TGTGCCAGCAGGTTACTACGTAACACTGAAGCTTTCTTT
.	TRBV6-5	TRBJ2-5	.	CASSRPGPIQETQYF	TGTGCCAGCAGTAGACCGGGACCTATCCAAGAGACCCAGTACTTC
.	TRBV27	TRBJ2-2	.	CASSLAGINTGELFF	TGTGCCAGCAGTTTAGCGGGGATCAACACCGGGGAGCTGTTTTTT
.	TRBV19	TRBJ2-6	.	CASRGGALTGGVSGANVLTF	TGTGCCAGTCGGGGTGGCGCGCTGACAGGAGGGGTCTCTGGGGCCAACGTCCTGACTTTC
.	TRBV5-1	TRBJ1-1	.	CASSLETMTEAFF	TGCGCCAGCAGCTTGGAGACAATGACTGAAGCTTTCTTT
.	TRBV14	TRBJ1-1	.	CASSQARGTEAFF	TGTGCCAGCAGCCAAGCGCGGGGGACTGAAGCTTTCTTT
TRBD2	TRBV7-8	TRBJ2-2	.	CASSPRLAGGLISGELFF	TGTGCCAGCAGCCCTCGACTAGCGGGGGGCTTAATCTCCGGGGAGCTGTTTTTT
TRBD1	TRBV18	TRBJ1-2	.	CASSPGTGTSYGYTF	TGTGCCAGCTCACCGGGGACAGGGACTTCCTATGGCTACACCTTC
TRBD1	TRBV6-6	TRBJ1-4	few	CASSYSGGQGGEKLFF	TGTGCCAGCAGTTACTCCGGGGGACAGGGAGGGGAAAAACTGTTTTTT
.	TRBV30	TRBJ1-2	.	CAWRAQGYGYTF	TGTGCCTGGAGAGCACAGGGCTATGGCTACACCTTC
TRBD1	TRBV5-6	TRBJ1-5	.	CASSLDRGQPQHF	TGTGCCAGCAGCTTGGACAGGGGGCAGCCCCAGCATTTT
.	TRBV7-9	TRBJ2-1	few	CASSLLAQNEQFF	TGTGCCAGCAGCCTATTAGCGCAGAATGAGCAGTTCTTC
.	TRBV28	TRBJ1-5	.	CASSSGRPQHF	TGTGCCAGCAGTTCAGGTCGGCCCCAGCATTTT
TRBD1	TRBV5-5	TRBJ2-1	.	CASSLRTGAGDEQFF	TGTGCCAGCAGCTTGCGGACAGGGGCCGGGGATGAGCAGTTCTTC
TRBD1	TRBV18	TRBJ1-1	.	CASTRTGSNTEAFF	TGTGCCAGCACCCGGACAGGGAGTAACACTGAAGCTTTCTTT
.	TRBV5-4	TRBJ1-4	.	CASSLYEGGKLFF	TGTGCCAGCAGCTTGTATGAAGGGGGAAAACTGTTTTTT
.	TRBV30	TRBJ1-1	few	CAWTSLGQNTEAFF	TGTGCCTGGACCTCCTTGGGACAGAACACTGAAGCTTTCTTT
.	TRBV4-3	TRBJ1-6	.	CASSQDLHSPLHF	TGCGCCAGCAGCCAAGATTTACATTCACCCCTCCACTTT
.	TRBV19	TRBJ1-1	few	CASRGTLNTEAFF	TGTGCCTCCCGGGGTACGTTGAACACTGAAGCTTTCTTT
.	TRBV10-1	TRBJ1-1	few	CASRESLGTGTEAFF	TGCGCCAGCAGAGAGTCCCTGGGTACTGGTACTGAAGCTTTCTTT
TRBD1	TRBV5-1	TRBJ1-4	once	CASSWGTGHNEKLFF	TGCGCCAGCAGCTGGGGGACAGGGCATAATGAAAAACTGTTTTTT
.	TRBV9	TRBJ2-3	.	CASSARTDITSTDTQYF	TGTGCCAGCAGCGCCCGGACAGACATTACTAGCACAGATACGCAGTATTTT
.	TRBV7-9	TRBJ1-1	few	CASSLFQTNTEAFF	TGTGCCAGCAGCTTATTCCAGACGAACACTGAAGCTTTCTTT
TRBD2	TRBV10-2	TRBJ2-7	.	CASSFSRDYSYEQYF	TGCGCCAGCAGTTTTTCGCGGGACTACTCCTACGAGCAGTACTTC
TRBD2	TRBV5-4	TRBJ2-3	few	CASSFRLAGARDTQYF	TGTGCCAGCAGCTTCAGACTAGCGGGGGCCCGAGATACGCAGTATTTT